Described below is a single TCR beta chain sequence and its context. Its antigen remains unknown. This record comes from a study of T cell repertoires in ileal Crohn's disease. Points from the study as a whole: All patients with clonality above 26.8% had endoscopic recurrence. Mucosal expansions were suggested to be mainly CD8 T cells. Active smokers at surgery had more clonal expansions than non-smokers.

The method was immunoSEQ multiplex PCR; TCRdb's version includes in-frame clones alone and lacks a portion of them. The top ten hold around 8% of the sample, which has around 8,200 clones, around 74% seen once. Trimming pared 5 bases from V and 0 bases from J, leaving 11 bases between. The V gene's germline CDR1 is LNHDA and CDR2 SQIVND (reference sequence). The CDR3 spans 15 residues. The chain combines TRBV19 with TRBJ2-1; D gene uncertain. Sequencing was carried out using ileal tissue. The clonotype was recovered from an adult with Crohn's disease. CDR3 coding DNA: TGTGCCAGTAGTGTCAACAGTTACTCCTACAATGAGCAGTTCTTC. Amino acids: CASSVNSYSYNEQFF.